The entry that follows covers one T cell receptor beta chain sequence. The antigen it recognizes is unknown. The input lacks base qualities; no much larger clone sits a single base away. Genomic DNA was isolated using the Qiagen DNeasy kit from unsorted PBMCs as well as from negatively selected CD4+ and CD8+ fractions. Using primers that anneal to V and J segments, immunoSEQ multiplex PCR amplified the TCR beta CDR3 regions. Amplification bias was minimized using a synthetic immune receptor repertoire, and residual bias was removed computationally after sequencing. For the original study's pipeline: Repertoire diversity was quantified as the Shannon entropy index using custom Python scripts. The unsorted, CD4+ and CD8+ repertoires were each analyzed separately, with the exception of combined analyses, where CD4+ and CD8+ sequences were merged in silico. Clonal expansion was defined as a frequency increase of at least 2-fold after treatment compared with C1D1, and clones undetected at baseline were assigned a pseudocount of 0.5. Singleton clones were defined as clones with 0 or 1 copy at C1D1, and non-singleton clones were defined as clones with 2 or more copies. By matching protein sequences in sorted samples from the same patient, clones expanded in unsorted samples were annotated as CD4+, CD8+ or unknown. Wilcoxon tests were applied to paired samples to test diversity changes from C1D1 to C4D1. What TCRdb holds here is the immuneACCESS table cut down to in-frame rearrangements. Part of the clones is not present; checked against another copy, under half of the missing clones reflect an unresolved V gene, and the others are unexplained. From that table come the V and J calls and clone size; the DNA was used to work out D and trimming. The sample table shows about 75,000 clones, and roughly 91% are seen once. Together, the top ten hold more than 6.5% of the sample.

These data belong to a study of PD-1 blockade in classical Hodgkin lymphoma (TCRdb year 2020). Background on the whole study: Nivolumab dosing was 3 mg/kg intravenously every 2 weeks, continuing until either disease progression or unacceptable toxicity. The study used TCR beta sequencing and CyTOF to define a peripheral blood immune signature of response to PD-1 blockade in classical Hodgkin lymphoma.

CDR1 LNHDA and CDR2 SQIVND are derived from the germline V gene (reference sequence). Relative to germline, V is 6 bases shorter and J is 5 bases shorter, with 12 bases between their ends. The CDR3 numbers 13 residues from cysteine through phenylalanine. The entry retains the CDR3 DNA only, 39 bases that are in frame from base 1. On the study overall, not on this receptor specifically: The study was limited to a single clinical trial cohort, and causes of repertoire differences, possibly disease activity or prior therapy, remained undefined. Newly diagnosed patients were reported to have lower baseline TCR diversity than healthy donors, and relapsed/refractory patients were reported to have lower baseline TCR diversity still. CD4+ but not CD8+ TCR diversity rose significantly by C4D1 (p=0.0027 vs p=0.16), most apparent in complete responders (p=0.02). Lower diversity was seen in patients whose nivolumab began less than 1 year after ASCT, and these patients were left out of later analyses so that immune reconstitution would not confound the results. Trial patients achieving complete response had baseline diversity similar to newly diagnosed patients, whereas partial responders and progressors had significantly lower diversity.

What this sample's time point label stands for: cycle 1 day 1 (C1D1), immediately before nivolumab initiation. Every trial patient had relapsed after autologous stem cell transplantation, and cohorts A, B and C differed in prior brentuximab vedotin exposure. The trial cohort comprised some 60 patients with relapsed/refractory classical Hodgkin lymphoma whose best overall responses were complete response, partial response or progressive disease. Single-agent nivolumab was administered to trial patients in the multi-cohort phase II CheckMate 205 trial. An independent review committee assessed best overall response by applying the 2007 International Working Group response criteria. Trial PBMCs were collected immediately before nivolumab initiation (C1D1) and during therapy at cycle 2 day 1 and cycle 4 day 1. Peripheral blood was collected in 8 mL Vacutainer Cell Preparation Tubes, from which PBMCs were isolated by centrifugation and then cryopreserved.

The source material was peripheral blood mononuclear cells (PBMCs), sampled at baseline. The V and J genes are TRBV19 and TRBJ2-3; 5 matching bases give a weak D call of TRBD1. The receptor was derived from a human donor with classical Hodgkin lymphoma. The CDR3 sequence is CASRGVAGDTQYF. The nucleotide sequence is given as TGTGCCAGTAGAGGGGTAGCTGGAGATACGCAGTATTTT.